This T cell receptor (beta chain) derives from a study of T cell repertoires in aging, cancer and after chemotherapy (dated by TCRdb to about 2019). In the study overall: Donors spanned six age groups from 30 or younger to 70 or older, with at least three individuals per group. Healthy donor control TCR repertoires were recorded over several months to years and showed clear clonal overlap across re-sampling. Peripheral blood TCR beta repertoires from healthy donors and cancer patients were profiled to examine immunoaging and T cell reconstitution after chemotherapy. Alongside fewer than 100 healthy donors serving as a reference group, the cohort included roughly 220 cancer patients, of whom some 90 had hematological cancers and 124 had solid cancers. In total, the full dataset held about 9.5 million TCR reads.

TCR beta rearrangements were amplified from genomic DNA extracted from peripheral blood rather than from sorted cells or RNA. Within its sample, this clonotype is medium-sized (0.01 to 0.1%). Its binding antigen is unknown. No clone much larger than this one lies a single base away; base qualities are absent. The germline V gene (reference sequence) sets CDR1 to LNHDA and CDR2 to SQIVND. There are 14 amino acids in the CDR3, from cysteine to phenylalanine inclusive. Solely the CDR3 DNA is kept, with 42 bases framed from the first base. At the junction V is shortened by 6 bases and J by 1 base, with 9 bases in between. What the study reported, not specific to this receptor: In healthy donors, the decline in TCR diversity with age was mainly explained by loss of richness, whereas in cancer patients loss of evenness was also found to contribute. In both cancer cohorts, median generation probability rose over the chemotherapy interval, which suggests that the repertoire was reconstituted through rebound thymic output. Compared with age-matched healthy donors, untreated patients with hematological or solid cancers had significantly lower TCR diversity and higher clonality in blood. According to the authors, the repertoire data do not permit conclusions about immunological memory after chemotherapy.

Rearranged TRB sequences spanning V, D and J segments were amplified in a multiplex touch-down PCR with a mixed TRB-A/B primer pool. Illumina adapters and sample indices were added to the amplicons in two consecutive PCR reactions performed with Phusion HS II polymerase. The amplicons were purified from gel with the NucleoSpin Gel and PCR Clean-up kit and then assessed with Qubit and an Agilent 2100 Bioanalyzer. Libraries were sequenced on an Illumina MiSeq using 600-cycle, single-indexed, paired-end runs. In the source study's methods: TRB sequences were processed with MiXCR versions 2.12 and 3.0.5. A clone was defined as each unique CDR3 nucleotide sequence, and only productive sequences supported by at least two reads were kept. Shannon diversity, evenness, clonality (one minus evenness), and alpha-parameterized diversity profiles from alpha 0 to 5 were included as repertoire metrics. The IGoR algorithm was used to calculate generation probabilities of clones in the paired pre- and post-chemotherapy samples. TCRdb applied fastp at Q25 and MiXCR to the public reads, then kept only in-frame beta chains. CDR3 protein sequences are deduplicated, and each keeps its most common genes and DNA. These V and J calls rely on TCRdb rather than the paper's analysis. Within this sample are about 12,000 distinct CDR3 sequences, with 30% to 35% of them counted one time only. Around 10% of the sample is taken by the ten largest.

This sequence was found in a human donor in good health. The donor label of this sample is uncertain. The sequencing input was blood. The chain is encoded by TRBV19 joined to TRBJ2-2, with no reliable assignment of the D segment. The nucleotide sequence is TGTGCCAGTAGCCACAGAAGGAACACCGGGGAGCTGTTTTTT. Its amino acids are CASSHRRNTGELFF.